This T cell receptor beta chain was identified during a study of shared clonotypes between healthy human individuals. Overall study: With ages of 18 to 49, the donors were a couple of women and a few men. Study results and limitations: Estimated richness values were generally larger in naive subsets than in memory subsets.

The germline gives CDR1 SEHNR, CDR2 FQNEAQ (reference sequence). The V gene lost 5 bases and the J gene lost 4 bases, with 14 bases spanning the gap. CDR3 length equals 15 residues. Generated by immunoSEQ multiplex PCR, the TCRdb table keeps only in-frame clones and is missing some. The repertoire holds over 2 million clones, with around 90% as singletons. For this clone: The antigen is not known.

The V and J genes are TRBV7-9 and TRBJ1-4; perhaps TRBD1 as D (6 bases). Input material: naive CD4+ T cells from PBMCs. The subset denotes: CD45RA+ positively selected. This sequence originates from a man aged 18 to 30 in good health. Some clones in this sample may be carry-over from other donors' samples. This CDR3 is CASSLQGQFNEKLFF. As DNA, the CDR3 is TGTGCCAGCAGCCTTCAAGGACAGTTTAATGAAAAACTGTTTTTT.